The present entry profiles one TCR beta chain with its context. Its antigen remains unidentified. The PCR contained 60 Vbeta and 13 Jbeta primers. The data were produced by immunoSEQ multiplex PCR, yet TCRdb's version contains in-frame clones alone and is incomplete. The repertoire consists of 200,000 to 300,000 clones, with around 80% occurring once and the leading ten covering 0.45% to 0.5%. This CDR3 has 15 amino acids. Germline V gene sequence: CDR1 SGDLS, CDR2 YYNGEE. With 3 bases clipped from V and 2 bases from J, the junction kept 7 bases outside the gene matches. The record originates from a study of cytomegalovirus exposure and HLA in healthy donors. Whole-study findings and limits: For TCR beta chains, V- and J-gene trimming was later linked to a missense DCLRE1C variant. Several of the most significant clusters were apparently associated with common viral pathogens in a later analysis. A later analysis associated 15,000 or so TCR beta sequences with HLA alleles at a 0.05 false discovery rate.

The clonotype comes from a boy younger than 18 in good health and CMV-seronegative. The V and J genes are TRBV9 and TRBJ2-5; 7 positions match TRBD1. Sequencing was performed on PBMCs. The DNA of the CDR3 is TGTGCCAGCAGCGCAGGCGACAGGGTTCAAGAGACCCAGTACTTC. This translates into CASSAGDRVQETQYF.